These 30 T cell receptor beta chains originate from one sample sequenced in a study of response to subunit inactivated influenza vaccine. MiXCR, run by TCRdb on the RT-PCR reads, gives a single entry per CDR3 protein. The sample holds some 540,000 distinct CDR3 sequences, less than 25% seen once. These data were also reused for a study on T cells expressing NK-cell markers. From that study: The TCR beta cDNA came from 5'RACE template switching with UMIs.

Source: CD4+ T cells sorted from PBMCs, taken about 12 days after vaccination. Receptor source: a man aged 45-60 years who received an inactivated influenza vaccine.

This clonotype has more than one count but fewer than ten. This chain links TRBV6-1 with TRBJ2-7; D perhaps matches TRBD2 (5 bases). V gave up 6 bases and J gave up 4 bases, with 16 bases separating them. Germline V gives CDR1 MNHNS, CDR2 SASEGT. The CDR3 has 14 amino acids. The CDR3 nucleotides are TGTGCCAGCAGGACCGGCCTAGGAGGATACGAGCAGTACTTC. Protein: CASRTGLGGYEQYF.

There are a few counts of this clonotype. The rearrangement uses TRBV11-2 and TRBJ2-3; no clear D gene. The CDR3 loop spans 13 amino acids. Trimming removed 1 base at V and 6 bases at J, with 8 bases between. Looked up from germline, CDR1 is SGHAT and CDR2 is FQNNGV. In DNA form, the CDR3 reads TGTGCCAGCAGCTTAGCTCCCGGGGATACGCAGTATTTT. Translated, it gives CASSLAPGDTQYF.

This clonotype was observed a handful of times. V and J are TRBV7-6 and TRBJ2-2, with D unresolved. The V and J ends lost 6 bases and 4 bases respectively, with 18 bases between them. The CDR3 runs 16 residues. Germline assignment: CDR1 SGHVS and CDR2 FNYEAQ. The DNA of the CDR3 is TGTGCCAGCAGTACGCTCTCGGCCGTACCCACCGGGGAGCTGTTTTTT. It is translated as CASSTLSAVPTGELFF.

CDR3 DNA: TGTGCCAGCAGTTTGTCCTTAGGCGGACTACAGCAGTACTTC. Translating it yields CASSLSLGGLQQYF. The chain employs TRBV12-3 or TRBV12-4 and TRBJ2-7, with D tentatively TRBD2 (6 bases). The CDR3 totals 14 residues. V lost 3 bases and J 8 bases, leaving 17 bases between the germline ends.

The V and J genes are TRBV12-3 or TRBV12-4 and TRBJ2-3; TRBD1 agrees at 9 bases. V was clipped by 8 bases and J by 2 bases; unmatched bases: 8. The length of the CDR3 is 15 residues. The CDR3 nucleotides are TGTGCCAGCGGGGACAGGGAAGGACCCACAGATACGCAGTATTTT. Translating it yields CASGDREGPTDTQYF.

Comments on this clonotype: Mismatch with germline at one junction end may stem from a read error. The chain couples TRBV20-1 to TRBJ1-6, with TRBD1 as a possible D gene (5 bases). Germline V gene lookup returns CDR1 DFQATT and CDR2 SNEGSKA (reference sequence). The CDR3 is 14 amino acids. Written as DNA, the CDR3 is TGCAGTGCTCGCTCAGGGACCGTTAATTCACCCCTCCGCTTT. It yields the protein CSARSGTVNSPLRF.

This clonotype has at least ten counts. The chain uses TRBV5-1 and TRBJ2-7, with a possible D match to TRBD1 (6 bases). Trimming left V 4 bases short and J 3 bases short, with 20 bases between. CDR3 length equals 16 residues. The V gene's germline CDR1 is SGHRS and CDR2 YFSETQ. The CDR3, as DNA: TGCGCCAGCAGCCCGGATCTCGGCAGGGGAGACTACGAGCAGTACTTC. Translation: CASSPDLGRGDYEQYF.

CDR3 DNA: TGTGCCAGCAGCCCCATCGGGGGGTCGGGCGGGGAGCTGTTTTTT. Protein sequence: CASSPIGGSGGELFF. The chain couples TRBV9 to TRBJ2-2, with 7 bases fitting TRBD2. The CDR3 covers 15 residues. CDR1 and CDR2 from the germline V gene are SGDLS and YYNGEE. V lost 4 bases and J lost 7; bases outside the gene matches: 10.

This clonotype was picked up many times. V and J are TRBV12-3 or TRBV12-4 and TRBJ2-2; no definite D call. V was clipped by 2 bases and J by 6 bases, with 7 bases between them. The CDR3 totals 13 residues. The CDR3 DNA is TGTGCCAGCAGTTTAACTTGGGCCGGGGAGCTGTTTTTT. It translates to CASSLTWAGELFF.

The chain is built from TRBV28 and TRBJ2-5; D is perhaps TRBD1 or TRBD2 (5 bases each). Germline V gives CDR1 MDHEN, CDR2 SYDVKM. The CDR3 runs to 12 residues. Trimming stripped 10 bases from V and 5 bases from J, with 14 bases between. CDR3 DNA: TGTGCCATCGGACTTTCAGGGGAGACCCAGTACTTC. Translating it yields CAIGLSGETQYF.

This clonotype came up a few times. This chain links TRBV6-1 with TRBJ1-6; D unclear. The CDR3 length is 14 residues. Germline CDR1 and CDR2: MNHNS and SASEGT. Trimming stripped 5 bases from V and 6 bases from J, with 11 bases between. CDR3 sequence: CASSRGIGNSPLHF. The DNA for the CDR3 is TGTGCCAGCAGTCGGGGAATCGGTAATTCACCCCTCCACTTT.

The CDR3 region has the DNA TGTGCCAGCAGACAGGGGGAAGCCGGGGAGCTGTTTTTT. This gives the protein CASRQGEAGELFF. V gene TRBV6-6 combines with J gene TRBJ2-2, with TRBD1 identical over 8 bases. CDR3 length: 13 residues. V shed 6 bases and J 6 bases; nucleotides not matched to a gene: 3. Per germline, CDR1 MNHNY and CDR2 SVGAGI (reference sequence).

This clonotype was found a few times. The chain uses TRBV11-1 and TRBJ2-2; D possibly corresponds to TRBD2 (6 bases). The CDR3 sequence is 18 residues long. The V gene lost 2 bases and the J gene lost 7 bases, with 23 bases spanning the gap. CDR1 and CDR2 (germline): SGHAT, FQDESV (reference sequence). CDR3 protein: CASSLISRRVSLVGELFF. CDR3 DNA: TGTGCCAGCAGCTTAATTAGCAGGAGGGTGTCCCTCGTCGGGGAGCTGTTTTTT.

This clonotype was found many times. V gene TRBV15 combines with J gene TRBJ1-5, with 9 bases lining up with TRBD1. The J segment lost 4 bases and the V segment lost 2 bases, leaving 9 bases of the junction unmatched. Germline V lookup: CDR1 LNHNV, CDR2 YYDKDF (reference sequence). The CDR3 covers 17 residues. The CDR3 DNA sequence: TGTGCCACCAGCAGACGCCGGGACAGGGACCGAAATCAGCCCCAGCATTTT. It codes for CATSRRRDRDRNQPQHF.

This clonotype has more than one count but fewer than ten. The chain employs TRBV20-1 and TRBJ2-1; D is undetermined. There are 10 residues in the CDR3. The V and J ends lost 8 bases and 7 bases respectively, with 9 bases between them. CDR1 is DFQATT, CDR2 SNEGSKA, per germline (reference sequence). CDR3 in DNA: TGCAGTCTATCCGCGAATGAGCAGTTCTTC. Translation gives CSLSANEQFF.

The rearrangement uses TRBV7-2 and TRBJ2-1; 9 bases agree with TRBD2. The CDR3 spans 14 residues. The germline gives CDR1 SGHTA, CDR2 FQGNSA. V lost 3 bases and J lost 12; bases outside the gene matches: 9. For the CDR3, the DNA is TGTGCCAGCAGCTTGGGGGGAGCGGGAGGTTGGCAGTTCTTC. It specifies CASSLGGAGGWQFF.

In its sample, this clonotype was seen a few times. The chain has TRBV6-2 or TRBV6-3 and TRBJ2-7; D not resolved. Between the trimmed V and J ends, which lost 8 bases and 0 bases, there was a span of 11 bases. The CDR3 sequence is 13 residues long. Per germline, CDR1 MNHEY and CDR2 SVGEGT. The CDR3 loop is CASRDVPSYEQYF. CDR3 nucleotides: TGTGCCAGCCGTGATGTACCCTCCTACGAGCAGTACTTC.

Only a few counts were recorded for this clonotype. Here the CDR3 reads CASSLAQGYEQYF. CDR3 DNA sequence: TGCGCCAGCAGCTTGGCGCAGGGCTACGAGCAGTACTTC. The chain is built from TRBV5-1 and TRBJ2-7, with D possibly being TRBD1 (5 bases). CDR3 length equals 13 residues. Trimming took 0 bases from V and 3 from J, leaving 7 bases between them. CDR1 SGHRS and CDR2 YFSETQ come from the germline V gene.

The J gene is TRBJ2-2, the V gene TRBV20-1, with a weak D call TRBD1 (6 bases). The CDR3 contains 14 residues. The germline gives CDR1 DFQATT, CDR2 SNEGSKA (reference sequence). The V end lost 6 bases, the J end lost 6 bases, and 17 bases lay between the germline ends. CDR3 nucleotides: TGCAGTGCCCAGGGGCAGGGGCAGGCCGGGGAGCTGTTTTTT. Translation gives CSAQGQGQAGELFF.

This clonotype was counted a few times. The DNA for the CDR3 is TGCGCCAGCAGCCGGGGGACAGGGGGCGAGCAGTACTTC. It yields the protein CASSRGTGGEQYF. The rearrangement uses TRBV5-1 and TRBJ2-7, with TRBD1 identical over 11 bases. V was clipped by 4 bases and J by 6 bases; unmatched bases: 3. This CDR3 region has 13 residues. CDR1 is SGHRS, CDR2 YFSETQ, per germline. The full variable domain, its missing parts supplied by reference TRBV5-1 and TRBJ2-7, is KAGVTQTPRYLIKTRGQQVTLSCSPISGHRSVSWYQQTPGQGLQFLFEYFSETQRNKGNFPGRFSGRQFSNSRSEMNVSTLELGDSALYLCASSRGTGGEQYFGPGTRLTVT.

This chain links TRBV6-2 or TRBV6-3 with TRBJ1-1, with D hard to call. V shed 0 bases and J shed 0 bases, with 14 bases lying between them. The germline CDR1 and CDR2 sequences are MNHEY and SVGEGT. There are 17 residues in the CDR3. CDR3 DNA: TGTGCCAGCAGTTACTCGCGGCTGCCGAGATTGAACACTGAAGCTTTCTTT. As protein: CASSYSRLPRLNTEAFF.

The chain joins TRBV10-3 to TRBJ1-2, with D uncertain. Germline CDR1 ENHRY, CDR2 SYGVKD. V was cut by 3 bases and J by 5 bases, with 16 bases left in between. The CDR3 is 15 amino acids. CDR3: CAISEAVVTPYGYTF. In nucleotides, the CDR3 is TGTGCCATCAGTGAAGCCGTCGTGACCCCGTATGGCTACACCTTC.

The chain employs TRBV15 and TRBJ1-1; a weak D match, TRBD1 (6 bases). The CDR3 is 13 amino acids. Germline V gene data show CDR1 as LNHNV and CDR2 as YYDKDF (reference sequence). V lost 3 bases to trimming and J lost 1 base, with 6 bases between them. Here the CDR3 reads CATSRTGNTEAFF. The CDR3 coding sequence is TGTGCCACCAGCAGGACAGGGAACACTGAAGCTTTCTTT. The full variable domain, its missing parts supplied by reference TRBV15 and TRBJ1-1, is DAMVIQNPRYQVTQFGKPVTLSCSQTLNHNVMYWYQQKSSQAPKLLFHYYDKDFNNEADTPDNFQSRRPNTSFCFLDIRSPGLGDTAMYLCATSRTGNTEAFFGQGTRLTVV.

This clonotype was detected a few times. The chain employs TRBV15 and TRBJ2-5, with 8 bases aligning to TRBD2. Germline CDR1 is LNHNV and CDR2 is YYDKDF (reference sequence). The CDR3 contains 17 residues. The V segment lost 5 bases and the J segment 0 bases; nucleotides outside the gene matches: 11. CDR3 loop: CATSRYRTSLYQETQYF. DNA of the CDR3: TGTGCCACCAGCCGATATAGGACTAGCCTGTACCAAGAGACCCAGTACTTC.

This clonotype was observed once. The V and J genes are TRBV7-2 and TRBJ2-7; tentatively, D is TRBD1 or TRBD2 (5 bases each). The V end lost 2 bases, the J end lost 4 bases, and 18 bases lay between the germline ends. The CDR3 is made up of 16 amino acids. The germline V gene encodes CDR1 SGHTA and CDR2 FQGNSA. For the CDR3, the DNA is TGTGCCAGCAGCTTAATATATGGGTTGAGGGGTTACGAGCAGTACTTC. Encoded protein: CASSLIYGLRGYEQYF. Together with reference TRBV7-2 and TRBJ2-7, the CDR3 gives the full variable domain: GAGVSQSPSNKVTEKGKDVELRCDPISGHTALYWYRQSLGQGLEFLIYFQGNSAPDKSGLPSDRFSAERTGGSVSTLTIQRTQQEDSAVYLCASSLIYGLRGYEQYFGPGTRLTVT.

This sequence joins TRBV20-1 and TRBJ2-3, with 7 bases lining up with TRBD1. CDR1 DFQATT and CDR2 SNEGSKA come from the germline V gene (reference sequence). Trimming at V came to 2 bases and at J to 0 bases, leaving 14 bases not matched to a gene. This CDR3 has 18 residues. CDR3 region: CSARSPGRGGRSTDTQYF. The DNA for the CDR3 is TGCAGTGCTAGATCCCCAGGTCGAGGGGGCCGAAGCACAGATACGCAGTATTTT.

The rearrangement uses TRBV19 and TRBJ1-4; the match to TRBD1 covers 10 bases. The V and J ends lost 4 bases and 0 bases, in that order; junction bases with no gene match: 5. The CDR3 covers 17 residues. The V gene's germline CDR1 is LNHDA and CDR2 SQIVND (reference sequence). CDR3: CASSNPTGGATNEKLFF. The CDR3, as DNA: TGTGCCAGTAGTAACCCGACAGGGGGCGCAACTAATGAAAAACTGTTTTTT.

The chain recombines TRBV28 with TRBJ2-1; D may be TRBD2 (6 bases). Trimming removed 7 bases from V and 2 bases from J, with 12 bases in between. Germline values: CDR1 MDHEN, CDR2 SYDVKM. The CDR3 loop spans 14 amino acids. The CDR3 region is CASKPPGAYNEQFF. For the CDR3, the DNA is TGTGCCAGCAAACCCCCGGGGGCCTACAATGAGCAGTTCTTC.

CDR3 protein: CASSGQARSKAFF. CDR3 nucleotides: TGTGCCAGCAGCGGACAGGCAAGATCGAAAGCTTTCTTT. The V and J genes are TRBV28 and TRBJ1-1, with 7 bases identical to TRBD1. CDR3 length: 13 amino acids. Per germline, CDR1 MDHEN and CDR2 SYDVKM. J was trimmed by 9 bases and V by 6 bases; bases with no gene match: 10.

This chain links TRBV5-1 with TRBJ2-5, with D hard to call. Germline CDR1 SGHRS, CDR2 YFSETQ. The CDR3 is 14 residues long. The V end was cut by 2 bases, the J end by 2 bases, with 10 bases between. CDR3 amino acids: CASSFRAKQETQYF. The CDR3 nucleotides read TGCGCCAGCAGCTTTCGAGCGAAACAAGAGACCCAGTACTTC.